The present entry profiles one T cell receptor (beta chain) with its context. This study enrolled people aged 18 to 89 from about two dozen US geographic areas. Repertoires were generated with immunoSEQ multiplex PCR, while TCRdb's copy carries only in-frame clones and drops some. The sample gives about 200,000 clones, 85% to 90% of which show up once; almost 4% is in the top ten. The entry originates in a study of blood T cell repertoires in COVID-19. The CDR3 spans 17 residues. CDR1 and CDR2 (germline): SGDLS, YYNGEE. Trimming left V 0 bases short and J 4 bases short, with 16 bases between. Sample: PBMCs or T cells enriched from blood (not recorded which). This sequence joins TRBV9 and TRBJ1-4; D gene uncertain. The source is a woman aged 30 to 39 with acute COVID-19. For the CDR3, the DNA is TGTGCCAGCAGCGTAGATGTTGAGACACCCGGTAATGAAAAACTGTTTTTT. Translation: CASSVDVETPGNEKLFF.